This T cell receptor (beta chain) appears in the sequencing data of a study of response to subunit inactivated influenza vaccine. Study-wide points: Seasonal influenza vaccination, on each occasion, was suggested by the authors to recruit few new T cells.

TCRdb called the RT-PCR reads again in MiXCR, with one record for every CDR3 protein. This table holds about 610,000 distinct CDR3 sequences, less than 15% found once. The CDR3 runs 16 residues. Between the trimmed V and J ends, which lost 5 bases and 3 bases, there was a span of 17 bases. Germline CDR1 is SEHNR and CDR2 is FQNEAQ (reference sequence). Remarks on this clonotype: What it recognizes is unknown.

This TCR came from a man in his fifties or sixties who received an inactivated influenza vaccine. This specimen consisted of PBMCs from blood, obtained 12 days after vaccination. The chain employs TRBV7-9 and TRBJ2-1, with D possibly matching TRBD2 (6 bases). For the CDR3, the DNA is TGTGCCAGCAGCGCCCCTGGGGCGGGAAACTACAATGAGCAGTTCTTC. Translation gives CASSAPGAGNYNEQFF. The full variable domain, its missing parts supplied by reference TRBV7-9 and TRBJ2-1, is DTGVSQNPRHKITKRGQNVTFRCDPISEHNRLYWYRQTLGQGPEFLTYFQNEAQLEKSRLLSDRFSAERPKGSFSTLEIQRTEQGDSAMYLCASSAPGAGNYNEQFFGPGTRLTVL.